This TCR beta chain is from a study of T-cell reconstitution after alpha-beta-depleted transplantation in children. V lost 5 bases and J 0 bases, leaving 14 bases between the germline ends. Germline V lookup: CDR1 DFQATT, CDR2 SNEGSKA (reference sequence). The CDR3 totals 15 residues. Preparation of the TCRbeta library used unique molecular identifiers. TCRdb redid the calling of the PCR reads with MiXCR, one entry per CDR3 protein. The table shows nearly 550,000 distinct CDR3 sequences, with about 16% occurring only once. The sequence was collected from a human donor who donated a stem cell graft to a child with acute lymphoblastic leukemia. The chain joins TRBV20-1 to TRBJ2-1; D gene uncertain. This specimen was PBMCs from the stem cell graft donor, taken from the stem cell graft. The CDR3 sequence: CSAPERQVSYNEQFF. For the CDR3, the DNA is TGCAGTGCTCCGGAAAGGCAAGTCTCCTACAATGAGCAGTTCTTC.